The subject of this entry is one TCR beta chain. The target antigen is unknown. Germline loops: CDR1 SGHAT, CDR2 FQDESV (reference sequence). This CDR3 has 14 residues. The V gene lost 5 bases and the J gene lost 8 bases, with 16 bases spanning the gap. This record belongs to a study of beta chain features in type 1 diabetes. Study results and caveats: Within the patient group, naive, central memory and Treg TCRB repertoires appeared more similar to each other than within healthy donors. Any HLA type influence on TCRB rearrangement was left unresolved here.

TCRB transcripts that were expressed got sequenced, as all of the isolated RNA had been reverse transcribed. Method: immunoSEQ multiplex PCR; TCRdb's copy keeps in-frame clones and lacks some. The table records about 930,000 clones, 15% to 20% of them present only once. The source of this sequence is a woman aged 18-30 years in good health. This rearrangement joins TRBV11-1 to TRBJ2-1; D is possibly TRBD2 (6 bases). Sequencing was done on a sample of naive CD4+ T cells from blood. The DNA of the CDR3 is TGTGCCAGCAGCCCAGTTATTGGGGACTATGAGCAGTTCTTC. It is translated as CASSPVIGDYEQFF.